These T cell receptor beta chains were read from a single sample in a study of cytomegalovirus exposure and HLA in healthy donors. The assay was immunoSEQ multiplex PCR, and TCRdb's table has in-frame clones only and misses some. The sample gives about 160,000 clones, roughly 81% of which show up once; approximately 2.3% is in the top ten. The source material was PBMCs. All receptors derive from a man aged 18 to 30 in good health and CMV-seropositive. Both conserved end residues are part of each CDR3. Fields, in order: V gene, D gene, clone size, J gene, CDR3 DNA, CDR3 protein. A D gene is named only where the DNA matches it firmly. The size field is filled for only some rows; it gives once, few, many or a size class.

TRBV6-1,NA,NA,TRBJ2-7,TGTGCCAGCAGGAAGGAGACAGGATCCTACGAGCAGTACTTC,CASRKETGSYEQYF
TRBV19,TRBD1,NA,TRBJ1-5,TGTGCCAGTAAAGGGACAGGGGTCCAGCCCCAGCATTTT,CASKGTGVQPQHF
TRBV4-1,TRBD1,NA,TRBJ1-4,TGCGCCAGCAGCCAAGGGACAGGCCCTAATGAAAAACTGTTTTTT,CASSQGTGPNEKLFF
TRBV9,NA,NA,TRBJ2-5,TGTGCCAGCAGCGGGCCAGATCGTCAAGAGACCCAGTACTTC,CASSGPDRQETQYF
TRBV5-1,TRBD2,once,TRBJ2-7,TGCGCCAGCAGCTTGGGGAGTAGCGGGTCCACCTACGAGCAGTACTTC,CASSLGSSGSTYEQYF
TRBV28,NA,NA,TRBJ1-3,TGTGCCAGCGCCGGGGGTTCCTCTGGAAACACCATATATTTT,CASAGGSSGNTIYF
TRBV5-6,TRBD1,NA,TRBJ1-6,TGTGCCAGCAGCTCGAGAGGGACAGGGGTTTCACCCCTCCACTTT,CASSSRGTGVSPLHF
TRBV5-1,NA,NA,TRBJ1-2,TGCGCCAGCAGCCCGGACTGGTCCTGGGGCTACACCTTC,CASSPDWSWGYTF
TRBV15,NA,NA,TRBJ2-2,TGTGCCACCAGCAGAGGCGGGGTAGCCGGGGAGCTGTTTTTT,CATSRGGVAGELFF
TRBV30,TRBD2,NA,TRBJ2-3,TGTGCCTGGGCCGGTGGACTAGCGGGGGCCCACACAGATACGCAGTATTTT,CAWAGGLAGAHTDTQYF
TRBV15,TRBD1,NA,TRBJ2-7,TGTGCCACCAGCAGAGATGACTTTACAACAGGGGGCCACGAGCAGTACTTC,CATSRDDFTTGGHEQYF
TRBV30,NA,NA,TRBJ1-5,TGTGCCTGGAGTTTCTCAGGTACTAGCAATCAGCCCCAGCATTTT,CAWSFSGTSNQPQHF
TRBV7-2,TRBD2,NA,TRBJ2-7,TGTGCCAGCAGCTTATCAGCGGGGGGGCTCCTGCGGTACGAGCAGTACTTC,CASSLSAGGLLRYEQYF
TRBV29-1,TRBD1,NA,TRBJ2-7,TGCAGCGATCTCCACAGGGGGTTGGAATCCGAGCAGTACTTC,CSDLHRGLESEQYF
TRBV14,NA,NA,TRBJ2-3,TGTGCCAGCAGGCTAAATTCAGATACGCAGTATTTT,CASRLNSDTQYF
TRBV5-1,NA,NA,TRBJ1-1,TGCGCCAGCAGTTCAGGGATGGGCACTGAAGCTTTCTTT,CASSSGMGTEAFF
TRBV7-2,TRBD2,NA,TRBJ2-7,TGTGCCAGCAGCTTGTTAGCGGGGGGTGCCTACGAGCAGTACTTC,CASSLLAGGAYEQYF
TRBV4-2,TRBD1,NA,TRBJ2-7,TGTGCCAGCAGCCAATCGACGCCCGGGACAGCCTACGAGCAGTACTTC,CASSQSTPGTAYEQYF
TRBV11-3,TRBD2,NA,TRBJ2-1,TGTGCCAGCAGCTCGTGGGGCGGGGGGATTTACAATGAGCAGTTCTTC,CASSSWGGGIYNEQFF
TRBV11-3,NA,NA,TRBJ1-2,TGTGCCAGCAGCTTAGGCGGGGACTATGGCTACACCTTC,CASSLGGDYGYTF
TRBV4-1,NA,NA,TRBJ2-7,TGCGCCAGCAGCCAACCCAGGGCGTACGAGCAGTACTTC,CASSQPRAYEQYF
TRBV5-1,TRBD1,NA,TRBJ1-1,TGCGCCAGCAGCCCCTGGACAGGGCAGGACACTGAAGCTTTCTTT,CASSPWTGQDTEAFF
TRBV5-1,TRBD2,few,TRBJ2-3,TGCGCCAGCAGTATTAGCGGGGGGGCTGTAGATACGCAGTATTTT,CASSISGGAVDTQYF
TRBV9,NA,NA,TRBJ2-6,TGTGCCAGCAGCGCGGGGGATTCTGGGGCCAACGTCCTGACTTTC,CASSAGDSGANVLTF
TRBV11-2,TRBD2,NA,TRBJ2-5,TGTGCCAGCAGCTCCGTAACCGGGACTAGCGGGGCGGAGACCCAGTACTTC,CASSSVTGTSGAETQYF
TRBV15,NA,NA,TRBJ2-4,TGTGCCACCAGCCCAATTGAACTAGCCAAAAACATTCAGTACTTC,CATSPIELAKNIQYF
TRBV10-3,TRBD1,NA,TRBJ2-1,TGTGCCATCAGTGAGTCCTTACTCACCAGGGGGAATGAGCAGTTCTTC,CAISESLLTRGNEQFF
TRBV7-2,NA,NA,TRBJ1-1,TGTGCCAGCAGCCACCGCCCCCGGTACAGGGTGGACACTGAAGCTTTCTTT,CASSHRPRYRVDTEAFF
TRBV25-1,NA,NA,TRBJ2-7,TGTGCCAGCAGTGAATATATTCAGGGGAGTTACGAGCAGTACTTC,CASSEYIQGSYEQYF
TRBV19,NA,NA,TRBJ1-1,TGTGCCAGTAGTATCCGTACAGGAAACGCTGAAGCTTTCTTT,CASSIRTGNAEAFF
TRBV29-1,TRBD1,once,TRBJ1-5,TGCAGCGTCGGACGGGACAGGGGACAGCCCCAGCATTTT,CSVGRDRGQPQHF
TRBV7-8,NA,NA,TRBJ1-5,TGTGCCAGCAGCTTAGCGGACAGTAGCAATCAGCCCCAGCATTTT,CASSLADSSNQPQHF
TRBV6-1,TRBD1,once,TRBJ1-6,TGTGCCAGCGGGACAGGCAACTATAATTCACCCCTCCACTTT,CASGTGNYNSPLHF
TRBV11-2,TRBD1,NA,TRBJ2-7,TGTGCCAGCAGCTCCCAGGGGACAGGGCGGAGCTCCTACGAGCAGTACTTC,CASSSQGTGRSSYEQYF
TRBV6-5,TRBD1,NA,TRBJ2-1,TGTGCCAGCAGGGATTCGGGACAGCGAGGGAATGAGCAGTTCTTC,CASRDSGQRGNEQFF
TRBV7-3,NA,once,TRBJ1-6,TGTGCCAGCAGCTTACTACGGAGTAATTCACCCCTCCACTTT,CASSLLRSNSPLHF
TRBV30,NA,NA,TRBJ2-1,TGTGCCTGGAGTTCTAGGGGGAATGAGCAGTTCTTC,CAWSSRGNEQFF
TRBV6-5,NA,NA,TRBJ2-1,TGTGCCAGCAGGGGTGAGTCACCAGGGTACAATGAGCAGTTCTTC,CASRGESPGYNEQFF
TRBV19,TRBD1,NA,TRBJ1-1,TGTGCCAGTAGTATAGCCAGGGGGAGCACTGAAGCTTTCTTT,CASSIARGSTEAFF
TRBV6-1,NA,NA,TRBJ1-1,TGTGCCAGCAGCCTACAGGGATGGACTGAAGCTTTCTTT,CASSLQGWTEAFF
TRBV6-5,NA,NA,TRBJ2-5,TGTGCCAGCAGAGCTCGGCAGGTCCAAGAGACCCAGTACTTC,CASRARQVQETQYF
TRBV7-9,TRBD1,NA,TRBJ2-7,TGTGCCAGCAGCTTGGGGACAGGGTCAAGGGAGCAGTACTTC,CASSLGTGSREQYF
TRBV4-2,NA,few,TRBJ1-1,TGTGCCAGCAGCCAAGTTAACCGAGCGGGCACTGAAGCTTTCTTT,CASSQVNRAGTEAFF
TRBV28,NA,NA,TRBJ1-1,TGTGCCAGCGCGCTATCTAAAGAAGCTTTCTTT,CASALSKEAFF
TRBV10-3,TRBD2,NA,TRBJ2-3,TGTGCCATCAGTGAGTCGCCTAGCGGGGGCGTCAAAGATACGCAGTATTTT,CAISESPSGGVKDTQYF
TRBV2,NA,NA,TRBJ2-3,TGTGCCAGCAGTGTTACTGTTAGCACAGATACGCAGTATTTT,CASSVTVSTDTQYF
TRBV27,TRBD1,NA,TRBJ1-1,TGTGCCAGCAGTTTATCGGGGGGGACAGGGAAAGAAGCTTTCTTT,CASSLSGGTGKEAFF
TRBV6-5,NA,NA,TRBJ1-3,TGTGCCAGCAGTGTCGCGGCAGGGGAAAACACCATATATTTT,CASSVAAGENTIYF
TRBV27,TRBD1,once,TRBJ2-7,TGTGCCAGCAGTTTATCTTGGCAGGGGGTCACCTACGAGCAGTACTTC,CASSLSWQGVTYEQYF
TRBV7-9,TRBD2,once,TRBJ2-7,TGTGCCAGCAGCTCTCTTACTAGCGGGGGCAAAGAGCAGTACTTC,CASSSLTSGGKEQYF